Listed here are 3 T cell receptor beta chains from one sample, sequenced in a study of blood T cell repertoires in COVID-19. Profiling relied on immunoSEQ multiplex PCR, and the TCRdb table lists in-frame clones only, not all of them. This table has under 350,000 clones, roughly 89% appearing once. Sequencing used peripheral blood. The receptors come from a man aged 35 to 55 with acute or convalescent COVID-19.

This sequence joins TRBV7-9 and TRBJ1-4, with TRBD1 as a possible D gene (6 bases). Germline V CDR1 and CDR2: SEHNR, FQNEAQ (reference sequence). The CDR3 runs 17 residues. The germline V and J ends were trimmed by 2 bases and 6 bases, with 19 bases remaining between them. CDR3 sequence: CASSLFQWRQEDEKLFF. CDR3 coding DNA: TGTGCCAGCAGCTTATTTCAGTGGAGACAGGAGGATGAAAAACTGTTTTTT.

The chain carries TRBV5-1 and TRBJ2-1; D may be TRBD2 (6 bases). Germline-derived CDR1 and CDR2 are SGHRS and YFSETQ. This CDR3 is 14 amino acids long. Deletions cut 4 bases from V and 4 bases from J, with 12 bases between. CDR3 bases: TGCGCCAGCAGCGTCGGGACTGGATACAATGAGCAGTTCTTC. Protein sequence: CASSVGTGYNEQFF. The full variable domain, completed using reference TRBV5-1 and TRBJ2-1, is KAGVTQTPRYLIKTRGQQVTLSCSPISGHRSVSWYQQTPGQGLQFLFEYFSETQRNKGNFPGRFSGRQFSNSRSEMNVSTLELGDSALYLCASSVGTGYNEQFFGPGTRLTVL.

This chain links TRBV2 with TRBJ1-3, with TRBD1 matching over 8 bases. V gave up 5 bases and J gave up 7 bases; unmatched junction bases: 7. CDR3 size: 14 residues. Germline V lookup: CDR1 SNHLY, CDR2 FYNNEI. The CDR3 loop is CASSRTGLGNTIYF. CDR3 DNA: TGTGCCAGCAGTCGGACAGGGCTAGGGAACACCATATATTTT.